This is a list of T cell receptor beta chains from one sample in a study of identical twins. TCRdb processed the 5' RACE reads anew with MiXCR; each CDR3 protein has one entry. Altogether fewer than 350,000 distinct CDR3 sequences are present, 6.5% to 9.5% being singletons, with the ten largest covering less than 2.5%. This same sample was also part of a study on yellow fever vaccine responses in identical twins.

Sequencing was carried out using memory (CD45RO+) T cells sorted from blood. Receptors originate from a woman aged 18-35 years in good health. The CDR3 runs from the conserved cysteine through the conserved F or W. Fields, in order: CDR3 protein, CDR3 DNA, D gene, J gene, clone size, V gene, CDR3 length. A D gene is named only where the DNA matches it firmly. The listing skips clone size in some rows; elsewhere it reads once, few, many or a size class.

CDR3: CASSIWGEYNEQFF; DNA: TGTGCCAGTAGTATTTGGGGGGAATACAATGAGCAGTTCTTC; D: -; J: TRBJ2-1; size: many; V: TRBV19; length: 14
CDR3: CASSLAEGSSTYEQYF; DNA: TGTGCCAGCAGCTTAGCGGAGGGTAGCAGCACCTACGAGCAGTACTTC; D: -; J: TRBJ2-7; size: few; V: TRBV7-2; length: 16
CDR3: CSARDRGGDHHNEQFF; DNA: TGCAGTGCTAGAGATCGGGGCGGGGATCATCACAATGAGCAGTTCTTC; D: -; J: TRBJ2-1; size: -; V: TRBV20-1; length: 16
CDR3: CASTPEGWDRGAGSSYNEQFF; DNA: TGTGCCAGCACTCCCGAGGGGTGGGACAGGGGGGCGGGTAGCTCCTACAATGAGCAGTTCTTC; D: TRBD1; J: TRBJ2-1; size: many; V: TRBV6-2/TRBV6-3; length: 21
CDR3: CASSPPKGSFELFF; DNA: TGTGCCAGCTCACCACCGAAGGGGAGTTTCGAGCTGTTTTTT; D: -; J: TRBJ2-2; size: -; V: TRBV18; length: 14
CDR3: CASSLEGARTEAFF; DNA: TGTGCCAGCAGCTTAGAGGGGGCGAGGACTGAAGCTTTCTTT; D: TRBD1; J: TRBJ1-1; size: many; V: TRBV7-8; length: 14
CDR3: CASSTSGGSYNEQFF; DNA: TGTGCCAGCAGCACATCAGGGGGCTCCTACAATGAGCAGTTCTTC; D: TRBD1; J: TRBJ2-1; size: many; V: TRBV7-3; length: 15
CDR3: CATSDRGAPHNEQFF; DNA: TGTGCCACCAGCGACAGGGGGGCCCCACACAATGAGCAGTTCTTC; D: TRBD1; J: TRBJ2-1; size: -; V: TRBV24-1; length: 15
CDR3: CASSQDVASGNTIYF; DNA: TGTGCCAGCAGCCAAGACGTGGCCTCTGGAAACACCATATATTTT; D: -; J: TRBJ1-3; size: -; V: TRBV14; length: 15
CDR3: CASSLGGGDETQYF; DNA: TGCGCCAGCAGCTTGGGAGGGGGCGATGAGACCCAGTACTTC; D: TRBD1; J: TRBJ2-5; size: many; V: TRBV5-1; length: 14
CDR3: CASSPRERLRTDTQYF; DNA: TGTGCCAGCAGCCCCCGCGAGAGACTCCGCACAGATACGCAGTATTTT; D: -; J: TRBJ2-3; size: many; V: TRBV12-3/TRBV12-4; length: 16
CDR3: CASSRGTTSTDTQYF; DNA: TGTGCCAGCAGCCGTGGGACCACGAGCACAGATACGCAGTATTTT; D: -; J: TRBJ2-3; size: -; V: TRBV9; length: 15
CDR3: CASSLGQQNNSPLHF; DNA: TGCGCCAGCAGCTTGGGACAGCAGAATAATTCACCCCTCCACTTT; D: -; J: TRBJ1-6; size: many; V: TRBV5-1; length: 15
CDR3: CATSGANTGELFF; DNA: TGTGCCACTAGCGGGGCCAACACCGGGGAGCTGTTTTTT; D: TRBD2; J: TRBJ2-2; size: many; V: TRBV28; length: 13
CDR3: CATSDFAYTEAFF; DNA: TGTGCCACCAGTGATTTCGCCTACACTGAAGCTTTCTTT; D: -; J: TRBJ1-1; size: few; V: TRBV24-1; length: 13
CDR3: CSTSHGYTF; DNA: TGCAGTACCAGTCACGGCTACACCTTC; D: -; J: TRBJ1-2; size: many; V: TRBV20-1; length: 9
CDR3: CASSTTSQETQYF; DNA: TGTGCCAGTAGCACGACTAGTCAAGAGACCCAGTACTTC; D: -; J: TRBJ2-5; size: many; V: TRBV19; length: 13
CDR3: CASSEIDDTEAFF; DNA: TGTGCCAGCAGTGAAATAGATGACACTGAAGCTTTCTTT; D: -; J: TRBJ1-1; size: -; V: TRBV6-1; length: 13
CDR3: CASTPGPPREGYEQYF; DNA: TGTGCCAGCACCCCCGGGCCCCCCAGGGAGGGCTACGAGCAGTACTTC; D: TRBD2; J: TRBJ2-7; size: many; V: TRBV14; length: 16
CDR3: CASSNGQGGYEQYF; DNA: TGTGCCAGCAGTAATGGGCAGGGGGGCTACGAGCAGTACTTC; D: -; J: TRBJ2-7; size: -; V: TRBV2; length: 14
CDR3: CASSSYTLKLFF; DNA: TGTGCCAGCAGCTCATACACCCTAAAACTGTTTTTT; D: -; J: TRBJ1-4; size: few; V: TRBV7-8; length: 12
CDR3: CASSRGATGLNTEAFF; DNA: TGTGCCAGCAGCCGAGGGGCGACAGGGTTGAACACTGAAGCTTTCTTT; D: TRBD1; J: TRBJ1-1; size: many; V: TRBV3-1; length: 16
CDR3: CASSQNLDRANGYTF; DNA: TGTGCCAGCAGCCAAAACCTGGACAGGGCTAATGGCTACACCTTC; D: TRBD1; J: TRBJ1-2; size: -; V: TRBV4-2; length: 15
CDR3: CASSLDLGQVFRAFF; DNA: TGTGCCAGCAGCCTGGACCTGGGACAGGTTTTTCGAGCTTTCTTT; D: TRBD1; J: TRBJ1-1; size: many; V: TRBV7-9; length: 15
CDR3: CASSRTTGTRGNEQYF; DNA: TGTGCCAGCAGCCGAACGACCGGGACAAGAGGAAACGAGCAGTACTTC; D: -; J: TRBJ2-7; size: -; V: TRBV7-2; length: 16
CDR3: CATGTSGRVNTGELFF; DNA: TGTGCCACCGGGACTAGCGGGAGGGTGAACACCGGGGAGCTGTTTTTT; D: TRBD2; J: TRBJ2-2; size: -; V: TRBV27; length: 16
CDR3: CASSFGGAGANVLTF; DNA: TGTGCCAGCAGTTTTGGTGGGGCGGGGGCCAACGTCCTGACTTTC; D: -; J: TRBJ2-6; size: many; V: TRBV12-3/TRBV12-4; length: 15
CDR3: CAIGAAGNLETQYF; DNA: TGTGCCATCGGAGCGGCCGGGAATTTGGAGACCCAGTACTTC; D: -; J: TRBJ2-5; size: -; V: TRBV10-3; length: 14
CDR3: CASSQPGLAGPNEQFF; DNA: TGTGCCAGCAGTCAACCGGGACTAGCGGGCCCCAATGAGCAGTTCTTC; D: TRBD2; J: TRBJ2-1; size: -; V: TRBV6-1; length: 16
CDR3: CASSPRGGTEAFF; DNA: TGTGCCAGCAGTCCCAGGGGCGGCACTGAAGCTTTCTTT; D: -; J: TRBJ1-1; size: few; V: TRBV12-3/TRBV12-4; length: 13
CDR3: CATRQGRGTEAFF; DNA: TGTGCCACCAGACAGGGGAGAGGGACTGAAGCTTTCTTT; D: TRBD1; J: TRBJ1-1; size: few; V: TRBV24-1; length: 13
CDR3: CASSPPYTVSPSTQYF; DNA: TGTGCCAGCTCACCACCGTACACCGTATCCCCGAGTACCCAGTACTTC; D: -; J: TRBJ2-5; size: -; V: TRBV18; length: 16
CDR3: CASSFEYGVYGYTF; DNA: TGCGCCAGCAGCTTCGAATACGGGGTCTATGGCTACACCTTC; D: -; J: TRBJ1-2; size: many; V: TRBV5-1; length: 14
CDR3: CVSVPPGTDTQYF; DNA: TGTGTCTCAGTTCCCCCGGGCACAGATACGCAGTATTTT; D: -; J: TRBJ2-3; size: many; V: TRBV7-9; length: 13
CDR3: CASSQAVGEQFF; DNA: TGTGCCAGCAGCCAAGCTGTGGGAGAGCAGTTCTTC; D: -; J: TRBJ2-1; size: many; V: TRBV3-1; length: 12
CDR3: CASSGTSSGSLTGELFF; DNA: TGTGCCAGCAGTGGAACCTCTAGCGGGAGTTTAACCGGGGAGCTGTTTTTT; D: TRBD2; J: TRBJ2-2; size: -; V: TRBV2; length: 17
CDR3: CASSQDRTGGYEQFF; DNA: TGTGCCAGCAGCCAAGATAGGACAGGGGGGTATGAGCAGTTCTTC; D: TRBD1; J: TRBJ2-1; size: -; V: TRBV3-1; length: 15
CDR3: CASSEKSKEQFF; DNA: TGTGCCAGCAGTGAGAAGTCCAAGGAGCAGTTCTTC; D: -; J: TRBJ2-1; size: many; V: TRBV25-1; length: 12
CDR3: CASSDQGGGGELFF; DNA: TGTGCCAGCAGTGACCAAGGAGGTGGCGGGGAGCTGTTTTTT; D: -; J: TRBJ2-2; size: -; V: TRBV25-1; length: 14
CDR3: CATSQGVAGGLFF; DNA: TGTGCCACTTCACAGGGGGTCGCCGGGGGGCTGTTTTTT; D: TRBD1; J: TRBJ2-2; size: -; V: TRBV24-1; length: 13
CDR3: CAISEGTNQETQYF; DNA: TGTGCCATCAGTGAAGGGACTAACCAAGAGACCCAGTACTTC; D: TRBD2; J: TRBJ2-5; size: few; V: TRBV10-3; length: 14
CDR3: CASSQDPPSTDTQYF; DNA: TGTGCCAGCAGCCAAGATCCTCCTAGTACAGATACGCAGTATTTT; D: -; J: TRBJ2-3; size: many; V: TRBV4-2; length: 15
CDR3: CASSESGLAESTDTQYF; DNA: TGTGCCAGCAGTGAGTCTGGACTAGCGGAATCCACAGATACGCAGTATTTT; D: TRBD2; J: TRBJ2-3; size: few; V: TRBV6-1; length: 17
CDR3: CASRGAAKNIQYF; DNA: TGTGCCTCGCGGGGGGCAGCCAAAAACATTCAGTACTTC; D: TRBD2; J: TRBJ2-4; size: few; V: TRBV19; length: 13
CDR3: CASSLAVGRDYFIEAFF; DNA: TGCGCCAGCAGCTTGGCGGTGGGCAGGGATTATTTTATTGAAGCTTTCTTT; D: -; J: TRBJ1-1; size: -; V: TRBV5-1; length: 17
CDR3: CASSQVFGVRGLYNEQFF; DNA: TGCGCCAGCAGCCAAGTGTTCGGTGTCCGGGGGCTCTACAATGAGCAGTTCTTC; D: -; J: TRBJ2-1; size: few; V: TRBV4-1; length: 18
CDR3: CSAMGQRQETQYF; DNA: TGCAGTGCGATGGGACAGCGACAAGAGACCCAGTACTTC; D: TRBD1; J: TRBJ2-5; size: many; V: TRBV20-1; length: 13
CDR3: CASSKQGVYEQFF; DNA: TGTGCCAGCAGCAAACAGGGGGTCTATGAGCAGTTCTTC; D: -; J: TRBJ2-1; size: -; V: TRBV21-1; length: 13
CDR3: CASSQGPLAGSYNEQFF; DNA: TGCGCCAGCAGCCAAGGCCCCCTTGCGGGATCCTACAATGAGCAGTTCTTC; D: -; J: TRBJ2-1; size: -; V: TRBV4-1; length: 17
CDR3: CASSYPLFSNQPQHF; DNA: TGTGCCAGCAGTTACCCCCTTTTTAGCAATCAGCCCCAGCATTTT; D: -; J: TRBJ1-5; size: -; V: TRBV6-5; length: 15
CDR3: CSARGDRWNTEAFF; DNA: TGCAGTGCTAGGGGGGACAGGTGGAACACTGAAGCTTTCTTT; D: TRBD1; J: TRBJ1-1; size: many; V: TRBV20-1; length: 14
CDR3: CASSSASGGLTDTQYF; DNA: TGTGCCAGCAGCTCGGCTAGCGGGGGACTCACAGATACGCAGTATTTT; D: TRBD2; J: TRBJ2-3; size: -; V: TRBV7-9; length: 16
CDR3: CASSLQIRLAENTGELFF; DNA: TGTGCCAGCAGCCTACAAATCAGGTTAGCGGAGAACACCGGGGAGCTGTTTTTT; D: -; J: TRBJ2-2; size: -; V: TRBV3-1; length: 18
CDR3: CASSPVGVGEQFF; DNA: TGTGCCAGCAGCCCGGTGGGAGTAGGTGAGCAGTTCTTC; D: -; J: TRBJ2-1; size: -; V: TRBV14; length: 13
CDR3: CASSPGTVRTGELFF; DNA: TGTGCCAGCAGTCCCGGGACAGTTCGAACCGGGGAGCTGTTTTTT; D: TRBD1; J: TRBJ2-2; size: -; V: TRBV27; length: 15
CDR3: CASSKDATYEQYF; DNA: TGTGCCAGCAGCAAAGACGCAACCTACGAGCAGTACTTC; D: -; J: TRBJ2-7; size: -; V: TRBV7-2; length: 13
CDR3: CASSLNGLFSGANVLTF; DNA: TGTGCCAGCAGCTTGAACGGTCTTTTCTCTGGGGCCAACGTCCTGACTTTC; D: -; J: TRBJ2-6; size: -; V: TRBV5-4; length: 17
CDR3: CASSGEPNNQPQHF; DNA: TGTGCCAGCAGCGGCGAGCCCAACAATCAGCCCCAGCATTTT; D: -; J: TRBJ1-5; size: few; V: TRBV12-3/TRBV12-4; length: 14
CDR3: CASRPGRGWNYGYTF; DNA: TGTGCCAGCAGACCAGGGCGGGGTTGGAACTATGGCTACACCTTC; D: -; J: TRBJ1-2; size: few; V: TRBV5-8; length: 15
CDR3: CASTQATSGPYEQYF; DNA: TGTGCCAGCACCCAGGCGACTAGCGGGCCCTACGAGCAGTACTTC; D: TRBD2; J: TRBJ2-7; size: few; V: TRBV7-9; length: 15